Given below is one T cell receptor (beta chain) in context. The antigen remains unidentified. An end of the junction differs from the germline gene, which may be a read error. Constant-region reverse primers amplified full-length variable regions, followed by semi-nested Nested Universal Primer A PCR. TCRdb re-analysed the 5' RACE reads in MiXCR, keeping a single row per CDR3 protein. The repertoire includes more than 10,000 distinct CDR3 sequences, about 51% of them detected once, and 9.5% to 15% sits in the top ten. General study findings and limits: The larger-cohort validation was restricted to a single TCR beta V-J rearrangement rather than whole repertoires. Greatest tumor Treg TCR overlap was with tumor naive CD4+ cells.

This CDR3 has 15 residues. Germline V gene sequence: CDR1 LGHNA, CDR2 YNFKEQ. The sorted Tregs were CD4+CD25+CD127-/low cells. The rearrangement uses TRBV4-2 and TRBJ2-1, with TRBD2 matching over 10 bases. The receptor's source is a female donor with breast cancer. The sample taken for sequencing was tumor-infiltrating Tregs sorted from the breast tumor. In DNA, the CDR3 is TGCGCCAGCAGCCCAGGACTAGCGGAGTACAATGAGCAGTTCTTC. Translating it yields CASSPGLAEYNEQFF.